A selection of T cell receptor beta chains follows, all from one sample in a study of cytomegalovirus exposure and HLA in healthy donors. The protocol was immunoSEQ multiplex PCR, while the TCRdb copy is restricted to in-frame clones and leaves out a portion. The sample is made up of more than 95,000 clones, and the top ten hold under 1.3% of it. Source material: PBMCs. These receptors came from a man aged 18 to 29 in good health and CMV-seronegative. The CDR3 runs from the conserved cysteine through the conserved F or W. The D gene is left open where the match is weak.

j_gene | v_gene | d_gene | CDR3nt | CDR3aa
TRBJ2-7 | TRBV14 | TRBD2 | TGTGCCAGCAGCCAAACGGGACTAGGGGTATACGAGCAGTACTTC | CASSQTGLGVYEQYF
TRBJ2-6 | TRBV14 | NA | TGTGCCAGCAGCCAAGAGACAGCCGGGGCCAACGTCCTGACTTTC | CASSQETAGANVLTF
TRBJ2-1 | TRBV11-3 | TRBD2 | TGTGCCAGCAGCCTCCGCGGCGGGAGAGTAGGAAATGAGCAGTTCTTC | CASSLRGGRVGNEQFF
TRBJ2-1 | TRBV5-1 | NA | TGCGCCAGTGTTCCGGGATTAAGCTCCTACAATGAGCAGTTCTTC | CASVPGLSSYNEQFF
TRBJ2-5 | TRBV19 | NA | TGTGCCAGTAGTATCGGGGGCCAAGAGACCCAGTACTTC | CASSIGGQETQYF
TRBJ2-7 | TRBV7-2 | TRBD2 | TGTGCCAGCAGCTTCGGACTAGCGGTCTCCTACGAGCAGTACTTC | CASSFGLAVSYEQYF
TRBJ2-4 | TRBV30 | NA | TGTGCCTGGAGTGTACGGGGATCCAAAAACATTCAGTACTTC | CAWSVRGSKNIQYF
TRBJ2-2 | TRBV6-1 | TRBD1 | TGTGCCAGCAACAGGGGGAACACCGGGGAGCTGTTTTTT | CASNRGNTGELFF
TRBJ2-2 | TRBV28 | TRBD1 | TGTGCGTTAGGGACAGGGAGTCTCACCGGGGAGCTGTTTTTT | CALGTGSLTGELFF
TRBJ2-1 | TRBV11-2 | NA | TGTGCCAGCAGCTTAATGGGCCGGAGGATGACATTCTACAATGAGCAGTTCTTC | CASSLMGRRMTFYNEQFF
TRBJ1-2 | TRBV19 | TRBD1 | TGTGCCAGTAGTAACCGACAGGGGGCCGGTGGCTACACCTTC | CASSNRQGAGGYTF
TRBJ1-1 | TRBV6-5 | NA | TGTGCCAGCAGTTACAGGGGGAACACTGAAGCTTTCTTT | CASSYRGNTEAFF
TRBJ1-1 | TRBV10-2 | NA | TGCGCCAGCAGTGAGTCAGAGACAGGTCCAACGAACACTGAAGCTTTCTTT | CASSESETGPTNTEAFF
TRBJ2-5 | TRBV7-9 | TRBD2 | TGTGCCAGCAGCCCTTACGGACTAGGAGAGACCCAGTACTTC | CASSPYGLGETQYF
TRBJ2-5 | TRBV7-9 | TRBD1 | TGTGCCAGCAGGCCCGGGACAGAAGAGACCCAGTACTTC | CASRPGTEETQYF
TRBJ1-2 | TRBV4-1 | NA | TGCGCCAGCAGCCAGACCGGATCGGCGGGGGGCTACACCTTC | CASSQTGSAGGYTF
TRBJ1-2 | TRBV29-1 | TRBD1 | TGCAGCGTCGGACAGGGATCCACTGGTGGCTACACCTTC | CSVGQGSTGGYTF
TRBJ2-1 | TRBV12-5 | NA | TGTGCTAGTGGTTTGATGCCGGGACTCAATGGAGGGGAGCAGTTCTTC | CASGLMPGLNGGEQFF
TRBJ2-3 | TRBV5-1 | TRBD2 | TGCGCCAGCAGCCAAGAACCTGGGGGACTAGCAGATACGCAGTATTTT | CASSQEPGGLADTQYF
TRBJ1-3 | TRBV30 | NA | TGTGCCTGGAGACGGGCCGGGAGCTCTGGAAACACCATATATTTT | CAWRRAGSSGNTIYF
TRBJ1-1 | TRBV9 | NA | TGTGCCAGCAGCTCTTATGCAGGGGTTAGTACTGAAGCTTTCTTT | CASSSYAGVSTEAFF
TRBJ1-1 | TRBV18 | TRBD1 | TGTGCCAGCTCACCACGAGTCACAGGGGAAAACACTGAAGCTTTCTTT | CASSPRVTGENTEAFF
TRBJ1-2 | TRBV4-2 | TRBD1 | TGTGCCAGCAGCCACCCAAGCTCAGGGGGCGTTAACTATGGCTACACCTTC | CASSHPSSGGVNYGYTF
TRBJ1-5 | TRBV18 | NA | TGTGCCAGCTCACCTGTAGATAGCAATCAGCCCCAGCATTTT | CASSPVDSNQPQHF
TRBJ1-4 | TRBV7-8 | NA | TGTGCCAGCAGTCCGGGGGGGCTCGGTGAAAAACTGTTTTTT | CASSPGGLGEKLFF
TRBJ2-1 | TRBV29-1 | NA | TGCAGCGTTGAAGATTTGCAGGGCTCCTACAATGAGCAGTTCTTC | CSVEDLQGSYNEQFF
TRBJ2-7 | TRBV6-1 | TRBD1 | TGTGCCAGCAGAGAACAGGGGCTCCCCTACGAGCAGTACTTC | CASREQGLPYEQYF
TRBJ2-7 | TRBV5-6 | NA | TGTGCCAGCAGCTTGGGCGGAGGATCGGGGGAGCAGTACTTC | CASSLGGGSGEQYF
TRBJ2-3 | TRBV7-9 | NA | TGTGCCAGCAGCCCACCCTTCAGGGAGGGCACAGATACGCAGTATTTT | CASSPPFREGTDTQYF
TRBJ2-7 | TRBV5-1 | NA | TGCGCCAGCAGGTCCACAGGGCAGAGGACCTACGAGCAGTACTTC | CASRSTGQRTYEQYF
TRBJ1-1 | TRBV28 | NA | TGTGCCAGCGAGCGGGGAGGGGTAATTGCCACTGAAGCTTTCTTT | CASERGGVIATEAFF
TRBJ1-1 | TRBV9 | TRBD1 | TGTGCCAGCAGCCCTCGGACAGGGGGCACTGAAGCTTTCTTT | CASSPRTGGTEAFF
TRBJ2-3 | TRBV10-2 | TRBD2 | TGCGCCAGCAGCGGGACTAGCGGAATCACAGATACGCAGTATTTT | CASSGTSGITDTQYF
TRBJ1-2 | TRBV19 | TRBD1 | TGTGCCAGTAGAACCGACAGGGGGCGACTCTATGGCTACACCTTC | CASRTDRGRLYGYTF
TRBJ1-5 | TRBV2 | NA | TGTGCCAGCGAGGGTTTAGGGGGTTTGGGCAATCAGCCCCAGCATTTT | CASEGLGGLGNQPQHF
TRBJ2-7 | TRBV7-2 | NA | TGTGCCAGCAGTCCCGAGAGGTACGAGCAGTACTTC | CASSPERYEQYF
TRBJ2-7 | TRBV9 | NA | TGTGCCAGCAGCGTAGAGCTAGGAGGGCTCCGCCAGTACTTC | CASSVELGGLRQYF
TRBJ1-3 | TRBV18 | NA | TGTGCCAGCTCACCACGACTGGTCCCCTCTGGAAACACCATATATTTT | CASSPRLVPSGNTIYF
TRBJ2-5 | TRBV7-7 | TRBD2 | TGTGCTAGCAGCTTGGGCGCTAGCGGGGCCGAGACCCAGTACTTC | CASSLGASGAETQYF
TRBJ2-7 | TRBV6-1 | NA | TGTGCCAGCACCCCCCGGGGACTGAACCCCTACGAGCAGTACTTC | CASTPRGLNPYEQYF
TRBJ2-7 | TRBV11-2 | NA | TGTGCCAGCAGCCGGCCGGGCGAGCAGTACTTC | CASSRPGEQYF